What follows describes a single T cell receptor beta chain. In its sample, this clonotype was seen a few times. Its antigen is unknown. Nothing much larger sits one base from this clone, and base qualities are not available. Libraries were constructed by 5' RACE. Sequencing took place on a NextSeq 500. In the TCR library protocol, unique molecular identifiers were attached to individual cDNA molecules to correct for PCR bias and sequencing error. Both TCR alpha and beta chains were sequenced, and tight co-correlation was observed between alpha and beta sequence abundances in each sample. As for the authors' bioinformatics: Decombinator V4 was used to annotate TCR sequences for V gene, J gene and CDR3. TCRs were defined as expanded if a significant change between any two time points was detected under a Poisson model with p below 0.0001. TCR abundances were normalised to the total number of TCRs sequenced per sample and were expressed as counts per million. MAIT TCRs were defined by TRAV1-2 paired with TRAJ12, TRAJ20 or TRAJ33, and iNKT TCRs by TRAV10 paired with TRAJ18. VDJdb, accessed on 1 November 2021, was searched for TCRs annotated for CMV, EBV and SARS-CoV-2, and TCRs annotated for more than one antigen were excluded. TCRdb passed the public sequencing reads through fastp at Q25 and MiXCR, retaining productive beta sequences. Duplicate CDR3 protein sequences are folded into a single record with the most common DNA and genes. TCRdb's processing, not the study's, gives the V and J calls here. This sample gives approximately 71,000 distinct CDR3 sequences in total; more than 9% of them show up just once. The ten largest clones capture more than 1.5% of the sample.

The CDR3 contains 13 residues, cysteine and phenylalanine counted. The read is trimmed to its CDR3 DNA, 39 bases read in frame from base 1. V and J lose 1 base and 6 bases, and a span of 10 bases separates them. CDR1 and CDR2 are read off the germline V gene (reference sequence) as GTSNPN and SVGIG. A case-control design nested within a healthcare worker cohort in London, UK, was used, with weekly nasopharyngeal swab PCR tests and blood sampling performed. Healthcare workers were recruited between 23 and 31 March 2020, during the week of the UK lockdown, and were followed weekly for up to about 15 weeks. These data originate in a study of early T cells in non-severe SARS-CoV-2 infection (dated by TCRdb to the early 2020s). With respect to the entire study: Because TCR sequencing was done on bulk RNA from unsorted whole blood, the alpha and beta chains could not be paired. Points the paper makes about the study in general: Matching against VDJdb was skewed toward anti-spike CD8 responses, likely underestimated virus-specific expansions, and missed private and CD4 specificities.

This TCR derives from an adult who was a healthcare worker with PCR-confirmed SARS-CoV-2 infection or an uninfected control (not recorded which). Sequencing was done on a sample of whole blood. The rearrangement combines TRBV30 with TRBJ2-1, with the D gene uncertain. The DNA reads TGTGCCTGGAGTGATGGGGATGGCAATGAGCAGTTCTTC. It codes for CAWSDGDGNEQFF.